The clone carrying this T cell receptor (beta chain) has a count of ten or more. Its antigen remains unidentified. This specimen comes from a study of T cells after yellow fever vaccination. TCRdb analysed the 5' RACE reads with MiXCR anew, one entry per CDR3 protein. The profile shows 300,000 to 450,000 distinct CDR3 sequences, 6.2% of them singletons. General study results and limits: Contamination of FACS-sorted repertoires by abundant clonotypes from the bulk population could occur. Clonotypes appearing in both CD4 and CD8 compartments existed, and their share was small.

The CDR3 is 14 amino acids. In germline, CDR1 is MDHEN, CDR2 SYDVKM. Trimming pared 3 bases from V and 6 bases from J, leaving 15 bases between. The sample was PBMCs, taken 5 days after the yellow fever booster vaccination. V and J are TRBV28 and TRBJ2-7; D not certain. This clonotype was sampled from a man aged 25-45 years who received the YFV17D yellow fever vaccine. CDR3 sequence: CASSLRIPIGEQYF. DNA of the CDR3: TGTGCCAGCAGTTTGAGAATTCCCATCGGCGAGCAGTACTTC.